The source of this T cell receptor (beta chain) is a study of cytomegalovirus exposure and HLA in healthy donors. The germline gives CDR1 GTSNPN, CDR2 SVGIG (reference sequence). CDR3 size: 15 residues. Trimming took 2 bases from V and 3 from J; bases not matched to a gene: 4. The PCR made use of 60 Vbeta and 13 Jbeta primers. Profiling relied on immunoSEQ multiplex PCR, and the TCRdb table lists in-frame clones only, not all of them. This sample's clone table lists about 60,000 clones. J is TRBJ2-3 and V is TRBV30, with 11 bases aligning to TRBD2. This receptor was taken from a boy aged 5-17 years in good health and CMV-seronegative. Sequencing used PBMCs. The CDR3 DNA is TGTGCCTGGAGTTTTAGCGGGGGGGCAACAGATACGCAGTATTTT. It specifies CAWSFSGGATDTQYF.